This TCR beta chain was identified in a study of glioma-infiltrating T cells. The study's findings and limits: Above-expected tissue-blood divergence occurred in all gliomas, most in low-grade ones. Only very few CDR3 sequences appeared in both tissue and blood.

For this clonotype: The antigen remains unidentified. At one of its ends the junction is not consistent with the germline gene, which may arise from a read error.

The iRepertoire nested amplicon-rescue multiplex PCR amplified TCR alpha and beta CDR3s from RNA. Input was roughly 85-450 ng of tissue mRNA or PBMC total RNA. A single record per CDR3 protein comes from TCRdb applying MiXCR to the multiplex PCR reads. The sample lists about 140,000 distinct CDR3 sequences, more than 35% occurring once. Germline CDR1 is SGHTA and CDR2 is FQGNSA. CDR3 length equals 15 residues. The V and J genes are TRBV7-2 and TRBJ2-5, with unresolved D. The sample comprised glioma tissue, nonneoplastic brain tissue, or PBMCs (not recorded which). This TCR was sampled from a human donor with low-grade glioma or glioblastoma, undergoing nonglioma brain surgery, or in good health (not recorded which). CDR3: CARSLGVLIGETQYF. DNA for the CDR3: TGTGCCCGCAGCTTAGGAGTTTTAATCGGAGAGACCCAGTACTTC. The entire variable domain, with the rest obtained from reference TRBV7-2 and TRBJ2-5, is as follows: GAGVSQSPSNKVTEKGKDVELRCDPISGHTALYWYRQSLGQGLEFLIYFQGNSAPDKSGLPSDRFSAERTGGSVSTLTIQRTQQEDSAVYLCARSLGVLIGETQYFGPGTRLLVL.